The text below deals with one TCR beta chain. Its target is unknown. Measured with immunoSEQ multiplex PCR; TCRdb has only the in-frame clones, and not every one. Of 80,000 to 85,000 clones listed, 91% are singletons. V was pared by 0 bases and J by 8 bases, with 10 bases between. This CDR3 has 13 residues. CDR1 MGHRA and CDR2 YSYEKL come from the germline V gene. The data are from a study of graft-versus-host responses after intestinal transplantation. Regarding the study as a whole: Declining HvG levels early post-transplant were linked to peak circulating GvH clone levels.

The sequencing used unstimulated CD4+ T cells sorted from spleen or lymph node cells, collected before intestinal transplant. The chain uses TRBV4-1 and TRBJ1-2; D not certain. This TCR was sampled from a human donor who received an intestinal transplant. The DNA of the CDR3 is TGCGCCAGCAGCCAAGATACAGATAAGGGCTACACCTTC. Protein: CASSQDTDKGYTF.